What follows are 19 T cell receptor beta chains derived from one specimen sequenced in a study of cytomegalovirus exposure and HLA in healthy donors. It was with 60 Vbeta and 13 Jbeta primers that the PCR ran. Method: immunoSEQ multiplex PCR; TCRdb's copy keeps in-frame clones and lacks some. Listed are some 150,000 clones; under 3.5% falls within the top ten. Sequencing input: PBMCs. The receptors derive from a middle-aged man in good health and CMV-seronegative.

The CDR3, as DNA: TGTGCCAGCAGCTTAACCTCAGGTTCCTACGAGCAGTACTTC. This codes for CASSLTSGSYEQYF. The chain combines TRBV7-9 with TRBJ2-7; D not certain. Germline V gene data show CDR1 as SEHNR and CDR2 as FQNEAQ (reference sequence). The CDR3 totals 14 residues. V was pared by 2 bases and J by 1 base, with 9 bases between.

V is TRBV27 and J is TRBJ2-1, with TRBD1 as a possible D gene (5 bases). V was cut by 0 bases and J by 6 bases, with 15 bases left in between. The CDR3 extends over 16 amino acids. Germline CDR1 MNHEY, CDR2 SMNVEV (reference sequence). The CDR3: CASSLSSGSVSNEQFF. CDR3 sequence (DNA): TGTGCCAGCAGTTTATCTTCAGGGTCAGTGAGCAATGAGCAGTTCTTC.

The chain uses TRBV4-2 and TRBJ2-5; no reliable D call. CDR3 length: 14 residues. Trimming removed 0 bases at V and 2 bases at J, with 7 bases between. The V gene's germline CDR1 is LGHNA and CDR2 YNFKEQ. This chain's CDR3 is CASSQDLEQETQYF. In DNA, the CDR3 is TGTGCCAGCAGCCAAGATTTAGAGCAAGAGACCCAGTACTTC.

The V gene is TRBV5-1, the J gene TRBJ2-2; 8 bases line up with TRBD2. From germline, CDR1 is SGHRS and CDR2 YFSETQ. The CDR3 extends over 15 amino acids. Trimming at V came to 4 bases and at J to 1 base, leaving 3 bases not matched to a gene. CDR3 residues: CASSGSGGNTGELFF. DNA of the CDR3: TGCGCCAGCAGCGGAAGCGGGGGGAACACCGGGGAGCTGTTTTTT.

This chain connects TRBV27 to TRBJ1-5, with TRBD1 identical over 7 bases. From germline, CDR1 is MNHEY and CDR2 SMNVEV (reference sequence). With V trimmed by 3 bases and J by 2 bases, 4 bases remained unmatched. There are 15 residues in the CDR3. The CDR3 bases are TGTGCCAGCAGTTTGAGGCAGGGGGGCAATCAGCCCCAGCATTTT. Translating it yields CASSLRQGGNQPQHF.

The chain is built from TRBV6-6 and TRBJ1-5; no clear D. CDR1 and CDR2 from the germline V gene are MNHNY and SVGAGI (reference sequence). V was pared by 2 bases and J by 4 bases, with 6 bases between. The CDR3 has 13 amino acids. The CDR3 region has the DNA TGTGCCAGCAGTTACGGACTGAATCAGCCCCAGCATTTT. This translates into CASSYGLNQPQHF.

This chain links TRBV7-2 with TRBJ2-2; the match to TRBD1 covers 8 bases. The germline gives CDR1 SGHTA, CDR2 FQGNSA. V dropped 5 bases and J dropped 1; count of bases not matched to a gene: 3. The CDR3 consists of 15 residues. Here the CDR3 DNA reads TGTGCCAGCAGCCCGGGACAGGTGAACACCGGGGAGCTGTTTTTT. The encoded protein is CASSPGQVNTGELFF.

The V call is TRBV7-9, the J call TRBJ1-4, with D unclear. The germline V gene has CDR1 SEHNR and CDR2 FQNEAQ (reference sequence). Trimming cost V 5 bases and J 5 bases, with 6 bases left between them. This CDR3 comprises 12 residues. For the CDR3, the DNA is TGTGCCAGCAGCCCCAGGAATGAAAAACTGTTTTTT. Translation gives CASSPRNEKLFF.

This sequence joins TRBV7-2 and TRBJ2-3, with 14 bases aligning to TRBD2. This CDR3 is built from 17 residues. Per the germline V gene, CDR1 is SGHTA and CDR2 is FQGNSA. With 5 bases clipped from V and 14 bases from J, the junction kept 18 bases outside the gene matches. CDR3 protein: CASSPNLGLAGGPTWYF. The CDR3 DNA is TGTGCCAGCAGCCCAAACCTAGGACTAGCGGGGGGCCCTACCTGGTATTTT.

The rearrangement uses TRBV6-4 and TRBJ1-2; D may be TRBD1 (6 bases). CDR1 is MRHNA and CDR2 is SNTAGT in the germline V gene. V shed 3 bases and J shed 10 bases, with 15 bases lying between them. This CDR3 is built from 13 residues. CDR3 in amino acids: CASSESQGRVYTF. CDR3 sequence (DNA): TGTGCCAGCAGTGAATCCCAGGGGAGAGTCTACACCTTC.

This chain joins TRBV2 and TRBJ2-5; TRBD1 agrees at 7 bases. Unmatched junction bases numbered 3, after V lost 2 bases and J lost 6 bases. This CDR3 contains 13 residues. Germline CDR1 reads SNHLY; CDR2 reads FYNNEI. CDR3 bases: TGTGCCAGCAGTGAAAGGGACAGCCAGACCCAGTACTTC. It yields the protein CASSERDSQTQYF.

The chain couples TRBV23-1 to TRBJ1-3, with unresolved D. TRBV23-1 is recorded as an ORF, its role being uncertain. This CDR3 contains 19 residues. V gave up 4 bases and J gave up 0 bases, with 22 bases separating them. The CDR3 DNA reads TGCGCCAGCAGTCGGAGGCGGTCCTCTCTTGTCTACTCTGGAAACACCATATATTTT. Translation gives CASSRRRSSLVYSGNTIYF.

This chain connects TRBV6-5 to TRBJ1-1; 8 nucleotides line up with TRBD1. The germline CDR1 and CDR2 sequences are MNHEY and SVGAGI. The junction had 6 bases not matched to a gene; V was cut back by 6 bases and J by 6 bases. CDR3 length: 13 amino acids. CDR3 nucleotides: TGTGCCAGCAGAAAGACAGGGGTCTCTGAAGCTTTCTTT. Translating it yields CASRKTGVSEAFF.

The CDR3 sequence: CASSQMGAGGSGELFF. The CDR3 DNA reads TGCGCCAGCAGCCAAATGGGCGCAGGGGGGAGCGGGGAGCTGTTTTTT. V is TRBV4-1 and J is TRBJ2-2; D is perhaps TRBD1 (7 bases). With 2 bases removed from V and 7 bases from J, the gap between germline ends came to 17 bases. Per the germline V gene, CDR1 is MGHRA and CDR2 is YSYEKL. There are 16 residues in the CDR3.

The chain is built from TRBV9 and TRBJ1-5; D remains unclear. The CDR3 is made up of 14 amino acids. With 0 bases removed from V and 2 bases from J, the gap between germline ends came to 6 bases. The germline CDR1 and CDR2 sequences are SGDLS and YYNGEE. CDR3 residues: CASSVGLGNQPQHF. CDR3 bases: TGTGCCAGCAGCGTAGGGTTAGGCAATCAGCCCCAGCATTTT.

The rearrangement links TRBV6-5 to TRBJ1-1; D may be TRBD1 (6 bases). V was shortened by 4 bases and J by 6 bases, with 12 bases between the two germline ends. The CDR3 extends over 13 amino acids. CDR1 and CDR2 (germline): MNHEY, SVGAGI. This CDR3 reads CASSSDGGPEAFF. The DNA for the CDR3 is TGTGCCAGCAGTTCGGACGGGGGGCCTGAAGCTTTCTTT.

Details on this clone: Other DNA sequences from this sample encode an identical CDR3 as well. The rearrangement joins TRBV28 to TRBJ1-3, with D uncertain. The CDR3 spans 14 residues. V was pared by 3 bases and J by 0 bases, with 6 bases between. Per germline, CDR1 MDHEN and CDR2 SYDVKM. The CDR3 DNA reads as TGTGCCAGCAGTTTTAGAGGCTCTGGAAACACCATATATTTT. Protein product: CASSFRGSGNTIYF. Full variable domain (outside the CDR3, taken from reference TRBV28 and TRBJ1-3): DVKVTQSSRYLVKRTGEKVFLECVQDMDHENMFWYRQDPGLGLRLIYFSYDVKMKEKGDIPEGYSVSREKKERFSLILESASTNQTSMYLCASSFRGSGNTIYFGEGSWLTVV.

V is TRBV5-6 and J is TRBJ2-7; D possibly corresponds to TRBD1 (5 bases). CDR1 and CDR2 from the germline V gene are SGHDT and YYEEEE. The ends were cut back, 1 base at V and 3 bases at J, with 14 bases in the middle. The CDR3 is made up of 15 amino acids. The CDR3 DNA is TGTGCCAGCAGCTTGTCGGGCAGGGAAGTCTACGAGCAGTACTTC. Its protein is CASSLSGREVYEQYF.

CDR3 bases: TGTGCCAGCAGTGAAGACATTCTAGCCAAAAACATTCAGTACTTC. Its protein product is CASSEDILAKNIQYF. The chain carries TRBV6-1 and TRBJ2-4; D not certain. Germline V gene sequence: CDR1 MNHNS, CDR2 SASEGT. The CDR3 loop spans 15 amino acids. Trimming shortened V by 1 base and J by 0 bases, and 7 bases separated the two germline ends.